This is a list of T cell receptor beta chains from one sample in a study of Tregs in tolerant kidney transplant recipients. The data were produced by immunoSEQ multiplex PCR, yet TCRdb's version contains in-frame clones alone and is incomplete. The repertoire holds about 240,000 clones, roughly four fifths seen once, with around 0.68% in the top ten. Sequencing was carried out using CD4+ T cells from blood. These receptors all stem from a human donor in good health. Both conserved end residues are part of each CDR3. D genes are given only for firm matches. Rows give clone size only sometimes, using once, few, many, or a class for an expanded clone.

v_call: TRBV6-5; j_call: TRBJ1-1; clone_size: -; d_call: -; cdr3_length: 14; cdr3_nt: TGTGCCAGCAGTAAAAACAGGGTGAACACTGAAGCTTTCTTT; cdr3_aa: CASSKNRVNTEAFF
v_call: TRBV30; j_call: TRBJ2-7; clone_size: -; d_call: TRBD1; cdr3_length: 14; cdr3_nt: TGTGCCTGGAGCCGGGGACAGGCAAACTACGAGCAGTACTTC; cdr3_aa: CAWSRGQANYEQYF
v_call: TRBV29-1; j_call: TRBJ1-1; clone_size: -; d_call: -; cdr3_length: 13; cdr3_nt: TGCAGCGCCTCGGTCACGGGAGGGACTGAAGCTTTCTTT; cdr3_aa: CSASVTGGTEAFF
v_call: TRBV2; j_call: TRBJ1-2; clone_size: few; d_call: -; cdr3_length: 13; cdr3_nt: TGTGCCAGCAGGGGGGACGGCTACTATGGCTACACCTTC; cdr3_aa: CASRGDGYYGYTF
v_call: TRBV6-5; j_call: TRBJ2-1; clone_size: -; d_call: -; cdr3_length: 15; cdr3_nt: TGTGCCAGCAGTTCCCCCGGGACAAACTACAATGAGCAGTTCTTC; cdr3_aa: CASSSPGTNYNEQFF
v_call: TRBV27; j_call: TRBJ1-2; clone_size: -; d_call: TRBD1; cdr3_length: 14; cdr3_nt: TGTGCCAGCAGTAGGAGGGACAGGGGTGGTGGCTACACCTTC; cdr3_aa: CASSRRDRGGGYTF
v_call: TRBV15; j_call: TRBJ1-5; clone_size: -; d_call: TRBD1; cdr3_length: 15; cdr3_nt: TGTGCCACCAGCATAGGAGGACAGGTTTCACAGCCCCAGCATTTT; cdr3_aa: CATSIGGQVSQPQHF
v_call: TRBV19; j_call: TRBJ1-1; clone_size: -; d_call: -; cdr3_length: 13; cdr3_nt: TGTGCCAGTAACAGTTGGGGGAACACTGAAGCTTTCTTT; cdr3_aa: CASNSWGNTEAFF
v_call: TRBV20-1; j_call: TRBJ2-7; clone_size: -; d_call: -; cdr3_length: 11; cdr3_nt: TGCAGTGGTAGAGGGGGCTACGAGCAGTACTTC; cdr3_aa: CSGRGGYEQYF
v_call: TRBV11-2; j_call: TRBJ2-5; clone_size: once; d_call: TRBD2; cdr3_length: 20; cdr3_nt: TGTGCCAGCAGCTTAGATCTTAGGGCTAGCGGATTGCCATTTCAAGAGACCCAGTACTTC; cdr3_aa: CASSLDLRASGLPFQETQYF
v_call: TRBV13; j_call: TRBJ2-3; clone_size: once; d_call: TRBD2; cdr3_length: 18; cdr3_nt: TGTGCCAGCAGCTTGGGACTAGCGGGCGTCGCAGGCACAGATACGCAGTATTTT; cdr3_aa: CASSLGLAGVAGTDTQYF
v_call: TRBV21-1; j_call: TRBJ1-5; clone_size: -; d_call: -; cdr3_length: 16; cdr3_nt: TGTGCCAGCAGCACCCAAGCACAGGGAAGCTATCAGCCCCAGCATTTT; cdr3_aa: CASSTQAQGSYQPQHF
v_call: TRBV7-2; j_call: TRBJ2-2; clone_size: -; d_call: TRBD2; cdr3_length: 19; cdr3_nt: TGTGCCAGCATCACCCTCGGGACTAGCGGGAGACGGGGTACCGGGGAGCTGTTTTTT; cdr3_aa: CASITLGTSGRRGTGELFF
v_call: TRBV2; j_call: TRBJ2-3; clone_size: -; d_call: -; cdr3_length: 15; cdr3_nt: TGTGCCAGCATCCCGGGCAGCAAAACAGGAGATACGCAGTATTTT; cdr3_aa: CASIPGSKTGDTQYF
v_call: TRBV6-1; j_call: TRBJ1-2; clone_size: -; d_call: TRBD1; cdr3_length: 15; cdr3_nt: TGTGCCAGCAGTGGGGGGGGGACAGGGGGCAATGGCTACACCTTC; cdr3_aa: CASSGGGTGGNGYTF
v_call: TRBV6-1; j_call: TRBJ1-5; clone_size: -; d_call: -; cdr3_length: 13; cdr3_nt: TGTGCCAGCAGCTCATGGTCCGATCAGCCCCAGCATTTT; cdr3_aa: CASSSWSDQPQHF
v_call: TRBV11-2; j_call: TRBJ2-1; clone_size: -; d_call: -; cdr3_length: 15; cdr3_nt: TGTGCCAGCAGTTCCCAGGGATTGGGGGGCAATGAGCAGTTCTTC; cdr3_aa: CASSSQGLGGNEQFF
v_call: TRBV19; j_call: TRBJ1-5; clone_size: -; d_call: -; cdr3_length: 19; cdr3_nt: TGTGCCAGTAGTATTGAAGTTTCGGCAGCATATCATAGCAATCAGCCCCAGCATTTT; cdr3_aa: CASSIEVSAAYHSNQPQHF
v_call: TRBV10-3; j_call: TRBJ1-2; clone_size: -; d_call: TRBD1; cdr3_length: 14; cdr3_nt: TGTGCCATCAGTGATCCGGGACAGGGCTATGGCTACACCTTC; cdr3_aa: CAISDPGQGYGYTF
v_call: TRBV19; j_call: TRBJ2-3; clone_size: once; d_call: TRBD2; cdr3_length: 17; cdr3_nt: TGTGCCAGTAGCCCGCGGGAGGGGGGGCCTTACACAGATACGCAGTATTTT; cdr3_aa: CASSPREGGPYTDTQYF
v_call: TRBV19; j_call: TRBJ2-2; clone_size: -; d_call: -; cdr3_length: 14; cdr3_nt: TGTGCCAGTAGTACAACGACCCGTCCCGGGGAGCTGTTTTTT; cdr3_aa: CASSTTTRPGELFF